The 26 T cell receptor beta chains below all came from one sample that was sequenced in a study of blood T cell repertoires in COVID-19. Only in-frame clones appear in the TCRdb table, and some are missing; sequencing was by immunoSEQ multiplex PCR. The sample yields about 89,000 clones, 91% seen once. Sequencing input: peripheral blood. These receptors were taken from a human donor with active COVID-19. The donor label of this sample is uncertain.

The chain joins TRBV6-6 to TRBJ2-7; D perhaps matches TRBD1 (7 bases). The germline V gene has CDR1 MNHNY and CDR2 SVGAGI (reference sequence). Trimming took 6 bases from V and 2 from J, leaving 17 bases between them. The CDR3 sequence is 15 residues long. The CDR3 DNA reads TGTGCCAGCAGCAAAAGTGGAGGGGGCCCCTACGAGCAGTACTTC. Protein sequence: CASSKSGGGPYEQYF.

The chain links TRBV2 to TRBJ1-2; 7 nucleotides align to TRBD1. Germline values: CDR1 SNHLY, CDR2 FYNNEI. The CDR3 length is 12 residues. V gave up 9 bases and J gave up 8 bases; unmatched junction bases: 9. The CDR3 DNA follows: TGTGCCAGACAGGGGATTATGGGGGGCTACACCTTC. This encodes CARQGIMGGYTF.

This chain connects TRBV5-8 to TRBJ1-2; D is ambiguous. The CDR3 has 15 residues. The V gene's germline CDR1 is SGHTS and CDR2 YDEGEE. Trimming removed 0 bases from V and 1 base from J, with 10 bases in between. The CDR3 DNA reads as TGTGCCAGCAGCTTGGAAATGAGTTTTAACTATGGCTACACCTTC. As protein: CASSLEMSFNYGYTF.

This clone was seen once. The rearrangement uses TRBV9 and TRBJ2-3; TRBD2 is a possible D gene (6 bases). Germline assignment: CDR1 SGDLS and CDR2 YYNGEE. The CDR3 contains 16 residues. V lost 0 bases to trimming and J lost 4 bases, with 15 bases between them. For the CDR3, the DNA is TGTGCCAGCAGCGTAGACCCTCGCGGGGCCTCAGATACGCAGTATTTT. This codes for CASSVDPRGASDTQYF.

The rearrangement joins TRBV6-1 to TRBJ1-2; the match to TRBD1 covers 11 bases. Trimming cost V 1 base and J 4 bases; bases outside gene matches: 5. The CDR3 totals 16 residues. Germline CDR1 is MNHNS and CDR2 is SASEGT. Here the CDR3 reads CASSEGTGGSGYGYTF. In nucleotides, the CDR3 is TGTGCCAGCAGTGAAGGGACAGGGGGCTCAGGCTATGGCTACACCTTC.

CDR3 protein: CASSEWTAAGNTIYF. The CDR3 DNA sequence: TGTGCCAGCAGTGAGTGGACAGCGGCTGGAAACACCATATATTTT. This chain uses TRBV6-1 with TRBJ1-3; a weak D match, TRBD1 (6 bases). CDR1 MNHNS and CDR2 SASEGT come from the germline V gene. CDR3 size: 15 residues. V was cut by 3 bases and J by 2 bases, with 11 bases left in between.

This chain uses TRBV5-1 with TRBJ2-3, with 8 bases lining up with TRBD2. The CDR3 loop spans 15 amino acids. V gave up 5 bases and J gave up 2 bases; unmatched junction bases: 7. Germline loops: CDR1 SGHRS, CDR2 YFSETQ. CDR3 sequence (DNA): TGCGCCAGCAGGTTCACTAGCGGCCACACAGATACGCAGTATTTT. As protein: CASRFTSGHTDTQYF.

The chain uses TRBV5-4 and TRBJ1-2; TRBD1 aligns across 9 bases. The CDR3 has 15 amino acids. V lost 0 bases and J lost 8; bases outside the gene matches: 8. Germline CDR1 is SGHNT and CDR2 is YYREEE (reference sequence). The CDR3 region is CASSLAGQGNGGYTF. DNA for the CDR3: TGTGCCAGCAGCTTGGCGGGACAGGGAAATGGAGGCTACACCTTC.

This sequence joins TRBV7-9 and TRBJ2-3; D unclear. From germline, CDR1 is SEHNR and CDR2 FQNEAQ (reference sequence). V was pared by 3 bases and J by 6 bases, with 4 bases between. The CDR3 totals 11 residues. The CDR3 sequence is CASSFGDTQYF. CDR3 DNA sequence: TGTGCCAGCAGCTTCGGGGATACGCAGTATTTT.

The genes are TRBV18 and TRBJ1-4; D gene unclear. CDR3 length equals 16 residues. V lost 4 bases, J lost 8 bases, and 20 bases lay in between. Germline V gene sequence: CDR1 KGHSH, CDR2 LQKENI. The CDR3: CASSLFRPGPGEKLFF. In DNA form, the CDR3 reads TGTGCCAGCTCACTTTTTAGACCGGGTCCGGGGGAAAAACTGTTTTTT.

The chain employs TRBV19 and TRBJ1-2; D might be TRBD1 (5 bases). The CDR3 runs to 17 residues. V shed 3 bases and J shed 6 bases, with 23 bases lying between them. Germline values: CDR1 LNHDA, CDR2 SQIVND (reference sequence). In nucleotides, the CDR3 is TGTGCCAGTAGTATGAGGATCCTGCGCAGGGATATCCATGGCTACACCTTC. Translation gives CASSMRILRRDIHGYTF.

The chain links TRBV9 to TRBJ2-1; D might be TRBD2 (5 bases). V was clipped by 0 bases and J by 9 bases, with 13 bases between them. The CDR3 sequence is 14 residues long. Germline V gene sequence: CDR1 SGDLS, CDR2 YYNGEE. The CDR3 coding sequence is TGTGCCAGCAGCGTAGAGATTACTAGTGCTGAGCAGTTCTTC. This sequence encodes CASSVEITSAEQFF.

V is TRBV5-6 and J is TRBJ2-5; 11 nucleotides agree with TRBD2. CDR3 size: 19 residues. Germline CDR1 SGHDT, CDR2 YYEEEE. V dropped 0 bases and J dropped 0; count of bases not matched to a gene: 10. CDR3 in DNA: TGTGCCAGCAGCTTGGCGGGACTAGCGGCGGGGGGGTACCAAGAGACCCAGTACTTC. This gives the protein CASSLAGLAAGGYQETQYF.

This rearrangement joins TRBV6-6 to TRBJ2-2, with TRBD2 matching over 11 bases. CDR3 length: 15 residues. CDR1 is MNHNY, CDR2 SVGAGI, per germline (reference sequence). V shed 6 bases, J shed 5 bases, and the junction held 5 bases outside the gene matches. The CDR3 region is CASRMTSGETGELFF. Here the CDR3 DNA reads TGTGCCAGCAGAATGACTAGCGGGGAAACCGGGGAGCTGTTTTTT.

J is TRBJ2-1 and V is TRBV5-6; TRBD2 is a possible D gene (6 bases). The CDR3 is made up of 15 amino acids. Germline lookup yields CDR1 SGHDT and CDR2 YYEEEE. Trimming pared 1 base from V and 6 bases from J, leaving 14 bases between. CDR3 nucleotides: TGTGCCAGCAGCTTGAGGCGGGGCCCCCCCAATGAGCAGTTCTTC. Residues: CASSLRRGPPNEQFF. The variable domain in full, completed from reference TRBV5-6 and TRBJ2-1, reads DAGVTQSPTHLIKTRGQQVTLRCSPKSGHDTVSWYQQALGQGPQFIFQYYEEEERQRGNFPDRFSGHQFPNYSSELNVNALLLGDSALYLCASSLRRGPPNEQFFGPGTRLTVL.

The gene calls are TRBV5-1 and TRBJ2-2; D is undetermined. The CDR3 is 18 residues long. Germline CDR1 and CDR2: SGHRS and YFSETQ. Between the trimmed V and J ends, which lost 4 bases and 0 bases, there was a span of 19 bases. The CDR3 spells CASSTLVSRSANTGELFF. The DNA for the CDR3 is TGCGCCAGCAGCACCCTCGTTAGTCGGAGCGCGAACACCGGGGAGCTGTTTTTT.

The V and J genes are TRBV11-3 and TRBJ2-5; no firm D call. The CDR3 sequence is 15 residues long. Trimming left V 1 base short and J 1 base short, with 10 bases between. Germline V gene data show CDR1 as SGHNT and CDR2 as YENEEA. The CDR3 protein is CASSLGSGLQETQYF. The CDR3 region has the DNA TGTGCCAGCAGCTTAGGTTCAGGCCTCCAAGAGACCCAGTACTTC. The full variable domain, completed using reference TRBV11-3 and TRBJ2-5, is EAGVVQSPRYKIIEKKQPVAFWCNPISGHNTLYWYLQNLGQGPELLIRYENEEAVDDSQLPKDRFSAERLKGVDSTLKIQPAELGDSAVYLCASSLGSGLQETQYFGPGTRLLVL.

The rearrangement uses TRBV11-2 and TRBJ2-1; no clear D gene. Germline loops: CDR1 SGHAT, CDR2 FQNNGV. The V end lost 0 bases, the J end lost 4 bases, and 7 bases lay between the germline ends. CDR3 length equals 14 residues. The CDR3 region has the DNA TGTGCCAGCAGCTTAGAGCTATTGTACAATGAGCAGTTCTTC. This translates into CASSLELLYNEQFF.

This chain connects TRBV18 to TRBJ2-2; weak D call: TRBD1 (6 bases). Trimming took off 0 bases at V and 0 bases at J, with 8 bases between the two ends. CDR3 length: 16 residues. CDR1 and CDR2 from the germline V gene are KGHSH and LQKENI. The DNA of the CDR3 is TGTGCCAGCTCACCACCCAGGGGACCGAACACCGGGGAGCTGTTTTTT. Translation: CASSPPRGPNTGELFF.

This clone is a singleton in its sample. This sequence joins TRBV2 and TRBJ2-7; D gene uncertain. Trimming took 3 bases from V and 3 from J, leaving 21 bases between them. CDR1 is SNHLY, CDR2 FYNNEI, per germline. The CDR3 is 17 residues long. CDR3 nucleotides: TGTGCCAGCAGTGACAAAGCCCCCCGGTCCCCCCGCTACGAGCAGTACTTC. Translation: CASSDKAPRSPRYEQYF.

This chain links TRBV3-1 (or the pseudogene TRBV3-2) with TRBJ1-1, with 9 positions matching TRBD1. CDR1 and CDR2 from the germline V gene are LGHDT and YNNKEL (reference sequence). The CDR3 is made up of 14 amino acids. V lost 0 bases to trimming and J lost 8 bases; unmatched junction nucleotides: 4. CDR3 sequence: CASSQDATGGEAFF. The CDR3 DNA reads TGTGCCAGCAGCCAAGATGCGACAGGGGGGGAAGCTTTCTTT.

A note on this clone: The same CDR3 is also encoded by other DNA sequences in this sample. The chain recombines TRBV5-1 with TRBJ2-2, with D possibly being TRBD2 (5 bases). From germline, CDR1 is SGHRS and CDR2 YFSETQ. The CDR3 loop spans 14 amino acids. V lost 5 bases and J lost 1, with 9 bases in between. DNA for the CDR3: TGCGCCAGCAGGACCGGGGTGAACACCGGGGAGCTGTTTTTT. This encodes CASRTGVNTGELFF.

This rearrangement joins TRBV2 to TRBJ2-7; 15 bases line up with TRBD2. The CDR3 runs to 15 residues. V lost 6 bases to trimming and J lost 2 bases; unmatched junction nucleotides: 2. Germline CDR1 SNHLY, CDR2 FYNNEI. CDR3: CASRGTSGGTYEQYF. The CDR3 DNA reads TGTGCCAGCAGGGGGACTAGCGGGGGGACCTACGAGCAGTACTTC.

This chain links TRBV2 with TRBJ2-1, with 7 positions matching TRBD2. The CDR3 extends over 14 amino acids. CDR1 and CDR2 from the germline V gene are SNHLY and FYNNEI. Unmatched junction bases numbered 6, after V lost 3 bases and J lost 7 bases. This chain's CDR3 is CASSDGGRGNEQFF. Written as DNA, the CDR3 is TGTGCCAGCAGTGATGGCGGGAGAGGGAATGAGCAGTTCTTC.

This sequence joins TRBV2 and TRBJ2-1; 7 bases line up with TRBD2. The CDR3 spans 15 residues. V gave up 1 base and J gave up 2 bases; unmatched junction bases: 2. CDR1 and CDR2 (germline): SNHLY, FYNNEI. The CDR3 DNA is TGTGCCAGCAGTGAAGAGGCGGGGGCCTACAATGAGCAGTTCTTC. Translated: CASSEEAGAYNEQFF. Filled out from reference TRBV2 and TRBJ2-1, the complete variable domain reads EPEVTQTPSHQVTQMGQEVILRCVPISNHLYFYWYRQILGQKVEFLVSFYNNEISEKSEIFDDQFSVERPDGSNFTLKIRSTKLEDSAMYFCASSEEAGAYNEQFFGPGTRLTVL.

The J gene is TRBJ1-5, the V gene TRBV9; the D is unclear. V dropped 3 bases and J dropped 6 bases, with 10 bases sitting between them. This CDR3 comprises 13 residues. Germline V lookup: CDR1 SGDLS, CDR2 YYNGEE. The CDR3: CASSGESSQPQHF. CDR3 nucleotide sequence: TGTGCCAGCAGCGGGGAGTCGTCTCAGCCCCAGCATTTT.